What follows describes a single T cell receptor (beta chain). V gave up 1 base and J gave up 7 bases; unmatched junction bases: 5. CDR1 is MNHEY, CDR2 SMNVEV, per germline (reference sequence). CDR3 length equals 15 residues. The data are from a study of technical replicates of blood from several donors. The repertoire was sequenced with immunoSEQ multiplex PCR; TCRdb's copy has only in-frame clones and lacks some. Of approximately 70,000 clones detected, about 97% appear once; the ten largest clones hold approximately 0.28%. The chain recombines TRBV27 with TRBJ2-1; the match to TRBD1 covers 9 bases. This TCR derives from a human donor in good health. Sample: T cells isolated from PBMCs. The CDR3 reads CASSLLDRGRNEQFF. The CDR3 DNA is TGTGCCAGCAGTTTATTGGACAGGGGCCGGAATGAGCAGTTCTTC.